What follows describes a single T cell receptor (beta chain). These data are taken from a study of technical replicates of blood from a few donors. The CDR3 totals 11 residues. CDR1 is MDHEN and CDR2 is SYDVKM in the germline V gene. The junction had 7 bases not matched to a gene; V was cut back by 6 bases and J by 12 bases. Some clones are missing from TCRdb's copy, which holds only in-frame ones; the method was immunoSEQ multiplex PCR. The sample yields 65,000 to 80,000 clones, under 99% seen once. Material: T cells isolated from PBMCs. The clonotype originates from a human donor in good health. V and J are TRBV28 and TRBJ1-1, with TRBD1 matching 7 bases. The CDR3 loop reads CASSTGVGTFF. The CDR3 nucleotides are TGTGCCAGCAGCACAGGGGTTGGAACTTTCTTT.